This TCR beta chain originates from a study of T cells in localized non-small cell lung cancer. Germline CDR1 reads SGHKS; CDR2 reads YYEKEE (reference sequence). The ends were cut back, 3 bases at V and 5 bases at J, with 14 bases in the middle. The CDR3 covers 14 residues. Some clones are missing from TCRdb's copy, which holds only in-frame ones; the method was immunoSEQ multiplex PCR. The table records 30,000 to 45,000 clones, approximately 92% of them present only once. The gene calls are TRBV5-5 and TRBJ1-1; maybe TRBD1 (6 bases). Material: peripheral blood, obtained before any cancer treatment. The TCR sequence derives from a female donor of 60 years or more with stage I lung adenocarcinoma. DNA for the CDR3: TGTGCCAGCAGCTACTTCAACAGGGAAACTGAAGCTTTCTTT. Its protein product is CASSYFNRETEAFF.